The clone carrying this TCR beta chain was found once. Germline-derived CDR1 and CDR2 are SQVTM and ANQGSEA. Trimming removed 3 bases from V and 0 bases from J, with 17 bases in between. This CDR3 spans 16 amino acids. The data stem from a study of T cells in localized non-small cell lung cancer. The assay was immunoSEQ multiplex PCR, and TCRdb's table has in-frame clones only and misses some. The profile shows around 35,000 clones, 93% of them singletons. The V call is TRBV29-1, the J call TRBJ1-1, with TRBD1 as a possible D gene (5 bases). Sequenced here: peripheral blood, sampled before any cancer treatment. This TCR derives from a female donor over 55 with stage I lung adenocarcinoma. The DNA of the CDR3 is TGCAGCGTTGATGGGGGGACCGCCAACCTGAACACTGAAGCTTTCTTT. It is translated as CSVDGGTANLNTEAFF.